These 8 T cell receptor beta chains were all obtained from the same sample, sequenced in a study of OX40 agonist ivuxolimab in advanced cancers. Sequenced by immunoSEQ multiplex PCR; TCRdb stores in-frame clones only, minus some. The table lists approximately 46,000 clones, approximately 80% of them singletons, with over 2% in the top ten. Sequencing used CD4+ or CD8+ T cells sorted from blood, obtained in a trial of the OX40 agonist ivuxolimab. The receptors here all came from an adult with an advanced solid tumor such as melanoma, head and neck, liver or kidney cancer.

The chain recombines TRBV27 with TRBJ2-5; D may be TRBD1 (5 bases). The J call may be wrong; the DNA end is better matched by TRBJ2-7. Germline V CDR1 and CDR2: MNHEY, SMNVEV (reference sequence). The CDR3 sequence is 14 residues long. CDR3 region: CASSLWQGTYEQYF. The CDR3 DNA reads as TGTGCCAGCAGTTTATGGCAGGGAACCTACGAGCAGTACTTC.

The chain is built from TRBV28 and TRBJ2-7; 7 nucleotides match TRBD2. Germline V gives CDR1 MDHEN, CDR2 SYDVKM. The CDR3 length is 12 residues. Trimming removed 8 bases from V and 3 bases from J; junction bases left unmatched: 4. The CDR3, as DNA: TGTGCCAGCGGCACGGGGGGCTACGAGCAGTACTTC. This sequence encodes CASGTGGYEQYF.

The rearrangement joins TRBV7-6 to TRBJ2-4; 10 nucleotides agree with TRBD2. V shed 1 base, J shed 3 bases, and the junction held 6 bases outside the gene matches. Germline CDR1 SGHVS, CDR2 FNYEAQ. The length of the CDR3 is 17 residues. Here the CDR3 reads CASSLGVAGGGKNIQYF. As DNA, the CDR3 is TGTGCCAGCAGCTTAGGGGTAGCGGGAGGAGGCAAAAACATTCAGTACTTC.

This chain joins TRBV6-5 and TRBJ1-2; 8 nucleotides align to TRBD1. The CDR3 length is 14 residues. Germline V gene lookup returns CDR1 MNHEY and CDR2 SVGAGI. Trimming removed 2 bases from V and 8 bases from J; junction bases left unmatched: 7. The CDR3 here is CASSYRGQGLGYTF. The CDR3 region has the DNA TGTGCCAGCAGTTACAGAGGACAGGGTTTGGGCTACACCTTC.

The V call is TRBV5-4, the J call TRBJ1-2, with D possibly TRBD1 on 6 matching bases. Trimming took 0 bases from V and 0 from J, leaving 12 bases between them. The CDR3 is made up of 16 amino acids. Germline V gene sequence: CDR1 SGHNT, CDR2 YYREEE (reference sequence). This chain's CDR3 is CASSLGRDNTNYGYTF. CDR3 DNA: TGTGCCAGCAGCTTGGGTCGGGACAATACTAACTATGGCTACACCTTC.

The CDR3 loop reads CASSLLDPPLDTQYF. The DNA for the CDR3 is TGTGCCAGCAGCTTACTGGATCCCCCGTTGGATACGCAGTATTTT. The chain carries TRBV7-6 and TRBJ2-3; D is uncertain. V dropped 2 bases and J dropped 6 bases, with 15 bases sitting between them. The germline V gene encodes CDR1 SGHVS and CDR2 FNYEAQ. The CDR3 has 15 residues.

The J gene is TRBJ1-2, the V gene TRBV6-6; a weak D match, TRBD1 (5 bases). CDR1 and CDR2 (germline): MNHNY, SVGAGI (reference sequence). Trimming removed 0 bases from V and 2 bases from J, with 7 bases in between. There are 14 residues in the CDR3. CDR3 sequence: CASSYSTGNYGYTF. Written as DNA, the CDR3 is TGTGCCAGCAGTTACTCAACAGGCAACTATGGCTACACCTTC.

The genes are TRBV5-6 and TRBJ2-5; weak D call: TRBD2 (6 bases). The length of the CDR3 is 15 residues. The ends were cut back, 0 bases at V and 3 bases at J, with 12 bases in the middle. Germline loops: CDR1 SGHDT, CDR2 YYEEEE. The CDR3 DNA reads TGTGCCAGCAGCTTGGCCATGCGGGGAAAAGAGACCCAGTACTTC. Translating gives CASSLAMRGKETQYF. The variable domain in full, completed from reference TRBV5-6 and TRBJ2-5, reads DAGVTQSPTHLIKTRGQQVTLRCSPKSGHDTVSWYQQALGQGPQFIFQYYEEEERQRGNFPDRFSGHQFPNYSSELNVNALLLGDSALYLCASSLAMRGKETQYFGPGTRLLVL.